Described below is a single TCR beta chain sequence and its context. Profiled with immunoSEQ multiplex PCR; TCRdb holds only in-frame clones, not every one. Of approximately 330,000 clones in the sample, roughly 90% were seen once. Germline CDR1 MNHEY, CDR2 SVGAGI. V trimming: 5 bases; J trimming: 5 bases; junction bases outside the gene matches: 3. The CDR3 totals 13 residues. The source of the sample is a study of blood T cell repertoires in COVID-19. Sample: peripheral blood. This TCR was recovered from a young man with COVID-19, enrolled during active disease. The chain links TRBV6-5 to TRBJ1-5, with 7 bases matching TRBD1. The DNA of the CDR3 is TGTGCCAGCAGTCCACAGGGGTATCAGCCCCAGCATTTT. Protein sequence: CASSPQGYQPQHF.